Below, 31 T cell receptor beta chains from the same sample are listed, as sequenced in a study of CD8 T cells in ankylosing spondylitis. TCRdb reprocessed the 5' RACE reads with MiXCR, giving one entry per CDR3 protein. Of a few hundred thousand distinct CDR3 sequences listed, roughly 22% were seen once; the top ten hold approximately 14%. The sequenced sample was blood, either unsorted or a sorted T cell fraction (not recorded which). The receptors here all came from a male donor with ankylosing spondylitis or in good health (not recorded which).

The V gene is TRBV25-1, the J gene TRBJ2-1, with D possibly called TRBD1 or TRBD2 (6 bases each). Trimming took 3 bases from V and 4 from J, leaving 13 bases between them. The CDR3 is 15 residues long. Germline CDR1 and CDR2: MGHDK and SYGVNS. CDR3 sequence reads: CASSEMRGAYNEQFF. The CDR3 bases are TGTGCCAGCAGTGAGATGAGGGGGGCTTACAATGAGCAGTTCTTC.

This clonotype turned up a few times. The CDR3 loop reads CASRTTGMREHF. CDR3 DNA: TGTGCCAGCAGGACAACAGGGATGAGGGAGCATTTT. This chain uses TRBV27 with TRBJ1-5; TRBD1 might be the D (6 bases). Germline loops: CDR1 MNHEY, CDR2 SMNVEV (reference sequence). This CDR3 has 12 amino acids. Trimming removed 6 bases from V and 14 bases from J, with 17 bases in between.

This clonotype appeared many times. The V and J genes are TRBV12-3 or TRBV12-4 and TRBJ1-5, with 8 bases aligning to TRBD1. The V segment lost 10 bases and the J segment 2 bases; nucleotides outside the gene matches: 4. This CDR3 region has 13 residues. The CDR3 loop is CATLDRGNQPQHF. Written as DNA, the CDR3 is TGTGCCACCTTGGACAGGGGCAATCAGCCCCAGCATTTT.

There are a few counts of this clonotype. The chain links TRBV9 to TRBJ2-1; 8 bases line up with TRBD1. This CDR3 has 15 amino acids. Germline CDR1 and CDR2: SGDLS and YYNGEE. The V and J ends lost 4 bases and 4 bases, in that order; junction bases with no gene match: 7. CDR3 amino acids: CASSLDREGYNEQFF. DNA of the CDR3: TGTGCCAGCAGCTTGGACAGGGAAGGGTACAATGAGCAGTTCTTC.

V is TRBV7-8 and J is TRBJ2-2, with D possibly being TRBD1 (6 bases). Between the trimmed V and J ends, which lost 4 bases and 2 bases, there was a span of 23 bases. The CDR3 is 19 amino acids. CDR1 is SGHVS and CDR2 is FQNEAQ in the germline V gene. CDR3 protein: CASSSPLSGAATNTGELFF. The CDR3 bases are TGTGCCAGCAGCTCGCCCCTCTCAGGGGCCGCCACTAACACCGGGGAGCTGTTTTTT. Variable domain in full (rest from reference TRBV7-8 and TRBJ2-2): GAGVSQSPRYKVAKRGQDVALRCDPISGHVSLFWYQQALGQGPEFLTYFQNEAQLDKSGLPSDRFFAERPEGSVSTLKIQRTQQEDSAVYLCASSSPLSGAATNTGELFFGEGSRLTVL.

The rearrangement links TRBV12-3 or TRBV12-4 to TRBJ2-1; weak D call: TRBD2 (5 bases). CDR3 length: 17 residues. V was cut by 2 bases and J by 0 bases, with 14 bases left in between. The CDR3 sequence: CASSLLSGLASYNEQFF. CDR3 nucleotide sequence: TGTGCCAGCAGTTTACTCTCAGGACTCGCCTCCTACAATGAGCAGTTCTTC.

This clonotype was detected only a few times. The rearrangement links TRBV27 to TRBJ2-1; no definite D call. V lost 6 bases, J lost 3 bases, and 9 bases lay in between. The CDR3 sequence is 13 residues long. Germline V CDR1 and CDR2: MNHEY, SMNVEV (reference sequence). CDR3 sequence: CASSLYNYNEQFF. The DNA for the CDR3 is TGTGCCAGCAGCCTATATAACTACAATGAGCAGTTCTTC.

As DNA, the CDR3 is TGTGCCAGCAGCGAACAGCCGGGCCTCATCTATGGCTACACCTTC. This codes for CASSEQPGLIYGYTF. The rearrangement uses TRBV9 and TRBJ1-2; no clear D gene. V dropped 3 bases and J dropped 4 bases, with 16 bases sitting between them. Germline CDR1 and CDR2: SGDLS and YYNGEE. The CDR3 runs to 15 residues.

V gene TRBV12-3 or TRBV12-4 combines with J gene TRBJ2-3; 8 bases agree with TRBD2. The CDR3 has 17 residues. J lost 1 base, V lost 6 bases, and 12 bases had no gene match. This CDR3 is CASSHLRPAGGTDTQYF. DNA of the CDR3: TGTGCCAGCAGCCATCTTCGACCAGCGGGGGGCACAGATACGCAGTATTTT.

This clonotype was detected only a few times. This sequence joins TRBV12-3 or TRBV12-4 and TRBJ2-7, with a weak D call TRBD2 (6 bases). This CDR3 comprises 14 residues. Trimming stripped 4 bases from V and 3 bases from J, with 13 bases between. The CDR3 DNA is TGTGCCAGCAGTTCTGGGGGGACGGACTACGAGCAGTACTTC. Protein product: CASSSGGTDYEQYF.

This chain links TRBV6-2 or TRBV6-3 with TRBJ1-5; D call uncertain. The CDR3 extends over 15 amino acids. Trimming took off 4 bases at V and 7 bases at J, with 17 bases between the two ends. Germline assignment: CDR1 MNHEY and CDR2 SVGEGT. This CDR3 reads CASSSITLPSQPQHF. The DNA for the CDR3 is TGTGCCAGCAGTTCCATTACTCTTCCAAGCCAGCCCCAGCATTTT.

This chain connects TRBV5-5 to TRBJ1-2, with a tentative D call TRBD1 (6 bases). Germline lookup yields CDR1 SGHKS and CDR2 YYEKEE (reference sequence). The CDR3 runs to 15 residues. V lost 0 bases and J lost 3, with 12 bases in between. CDR3 loop: CASSLVGGSYYGYTF. CDR3 in DNA: TGTGCCAGCAGCTTGGTTGGGGGCTCCTACTATGGCTACACCTTC.

This clonotype occurred a few times. The V gene is TRBV9, the J gene TRBJ2-2; D might be TRBD2 (5 bases). CDR3 length: 14 residues. Trimming removed 1 base from V and 3 bases from J, with 7 bases in between. Germline V gene lookup returns CDR1 SGDLS and CDR2 YYNGEE. In DNA, the CDR3 is TGTGCCAGCAGCGTAATCGGGGACACCGGGGAGCTGTTTTTT. Translating gives CASSVIGDTGELFF.

The chain couples TRBV7-8 to TRBJ1-5, with D perhaps matching TRBD1 (5 bases). Trimming left V 3 bases short and J 3 bases short, with 12 bases between. Germline V gene data show CDR1 as SGHVS and CDR2 as FQNEAQ. The CDR3 is 15 residues long. CDR3 loop: CASSFSSTDNQPQHF. Written as DNA, the CDR3 is TGTGCCAGCAGCTTTTCTTCGACAGACAATCAGCCCCAGCATTTT.

The CDR3 loop reads CSVEGPAEAFF. The CDR3 DNA reads as TGCAGCGTTGAAGGCCCGGCGGAAGCTTTCTTT. The rearrangement links TRBV29-1 to TRBJ1-1; unclear D gene. This CDR3 has 11 amino acids. Germline CDR1 reads SQVTM; CDR2 reads ANQGSEA. Trimming took off 1 base at V and 8 bases at J, with 8 bases between the two ends.

This chain uses TRBV6-5 with TRBJ2-3; D gene unclear. Germline-derived CDR1 and CDR2 are MNHEY and SVGAGI. The CDR3 loop spans 13 amino acids. V gave up 4 bases and J gave up 4 bases, with 9 bases separating them. Here the CDR3 reads CASSWGSADTQYF. The CDR3 DNA is TGTGCCAGCAGTTGGGGATCCGCAGATACGCAGTATTTT.

This clonotype has only a few counts. The rearrangement uses TRBV6-1 and TRBJ2-1; no definite D call. The CDR3 length is 15 residues. The ends were cut back, 6 bases at V and 5 bases at J, with 17 bases in the middle. CDR1 MNHNS and CDR2 SASEGT come from the germline V gene. CDR3 coding DNA: TGTGCCAGCAGGGTCGGCGCAACGCCTCACAATGAGCAGTTCTTC. It yields the protein CASRVGATPHNEQFF.

The genes are TRBV9 and TRBJ2-7, with D possibly being TRBD1 (6 bases). Per the germline V gene, CDR1 is SGDLS and CDR2 is YYNGEE. This CDR3 spans 15 amino acids. Trimming removed 2 bases at V and 7 bases at J, with 19 bases between. The CDR3 nucleotides are TGTGCCAGCAGCGTCCGGGACAACACCATGGGAGAGCAGTACTTC. This sequence encodes CASSVRDNTMGEQYF.

The table lists this clonotype with a few counts. The rearrangement uses TRBV28 and TRBJ1-3; no clear D. V lost 6 bases to trimming and J lost 0 bases, with 12 bases between them. CDR3 length: 15 residues. Per germline, CDR1 MDHEN and CDR2 SYDVKM. The CDR3 loop reads CASRFLGGSGNTIYF. DNA of the CDR3: TGTGCCAGCAGGTTTCTGGGTGGCTCTGGAAACACCATATATTTT.

The V gene is TRBV12-3 or TRBV12-4, the J gene TRBJ2-3; maybe TRBD2 (5 bases). The CDR3 runs to 15 residues. V was pared by 6 bases and J by 1 base, with 14 bases between. This CDR3 is CASSPGNMGTDTQYF. The CDR3 coding sequence is TGTGCCAGCAGCCCCGGGAATATGGGCACAGATACGCAGTATTTT.

This clonotype was recorded a few times. The rearrangement uses TRBV7-8 and TRBJ2-7; no reliable D call. In germline, CDR1 is SGHVS, CDR2 FQNEAQ. Trimming shortened V by 1 base and J by 2 bases, and 9 bases separated the two germline ends. This CDR3 comprises 14 residues. The CDR3 protein is CASSLGGKTYEQYF. CDR3 coding DNA: TGTGCCAGCAGCTTAGGCGGCAAGACCTACGAGCAGTACTTC.

The V and J genes are TRBV9 and TRBJ2-3; 7 nucleotides align to TRBD2. After removal of 2 bases from V and 0 bases from J, the junction contained 3 bases not matched to a gene. Germline values: CDR1 SGDLS, CDR2 YYNGEE. The CDR3 is 15 amino acids. The CDR3 DNA reads as TGTGCCAGCAGCGTGGGGACTACTAGCACAGATACGCAGTATTTT. As protein: CASSVGTTSTDTQYF.

The chain links TRBV7-9 to TRBJ1-3; D is undetermined. The CDR3 is 18 amino acids. Deletions cut 11 bases from V and 4 bases from J, with 30 bases between. The germline CDR1 and CDR2 sequences are SEHNR and FQNEAQ (reference sequence). CDR3 nucleotides: TGTGCCTTTACCTCCCCCCGGGGTGTCGGCTTTCCCGGAAACACCATATATTTT. Protein sequence: CAFTSPRGVGFPGNTIYF.

This chain connects TRBV5-1 to TRBJ2-7; D is unresolved. V was shortened by 0 bases and J by 2 bases, with 9 bases between the two germline ends. The CDR3 length is 14 residues. From germline, CDR1 is SGHRS and CDR2 YFSETQ. CDR3 protein: CASSLGLGPYEQYF. CDR3 DNA sequence: TGCGCCAGCAGCTTGGGGCTGGGCCCCTACGAGCAGTACTTC.

The gene calls are TRBV5-5 and TRBJ2-2; D not certain. Germline V lookup: CDR1 SGHKS, CDR2 YYEKEE (reference sequence). This CDR3 is 15 amino acids long. With 1 base removed from V and 6 bases from J, the gap between germline ends came to 13 bases. CDR3 amino acids: CASSLYGSGAGELFF. CDR3 nucleotides: TGTGCCAGCAGCTTGTATGGAAGTGGGGCCGGGGAGCTGTTTTTT.

The chain combines TRBV7-3 with TRBJ1-5, with D unresolved. Trimming took 4 bases from V and 6 from J, leaving 10 bases between them. Per the germline V gene, CDR1 is SGHTA and CDR2 is FQGTGA. The CDR3 contains 13 residues. The CDR3 reads CASSSVYGQPQHF. CDR3 sequence (DNA): TGTGCCAGCAGCTCGGTTTACGGTCAGCCCCAGCATTTT.

This clonotype was seen only a few times. The CDR3: CASSPGRMVFF. In DNA, the CDR3 is TGTGCCAGCAGCCCCGGAAGAATGGTGTTCTTC. The chain has TRBV27 and TRBJ2-1; D gene ambiguous. Trimming removed 6 bases from V and 15 bases from J, with 15 bases in between. This CDR3 comprises 11 residues. CDR1 and CDR2 (germline): MNHEY, SMNVEV (reference sequence).

With respect to this clonotype: This CDR3 fails to terminate in the conserved phenylalanine or tryptophan, so it likely reflects a read error. It is unclear where the CDR3 begins or ends on the DNA, so no DNA is shown, and the CDR3 is as TCRdb lists it. The J gene is TRBJ2-5, the V gene TRBV7-3; no check of the table's D call, TRBD2, against the DNA was made. The CDR3 has 14 amino acids, counting both end residues. Germline CDR1 SGHTA, CDR2 FQGTGA. The CDR3 sequence is CASSPELAGPSWVS.

This sequence joins TRBV7-9 and TRBJ2-7, with TRBD1 matching 9 bases. The CDR3 covers 14 residues. Germline loops: CDR1 SEHNR, CDR2 FQNEAQ (reference sequence). Trimming cost V 5 bases and J 6 bases; bases outside gene matches: 8. CDR3 sequence (DNA): TGTGCCAGCAGCACCGGGACAGGGCGATTCGAGCAGTACTTC. Its protein is CASSTGTGRFEQYF.

This clonotype was picked up a small number of times. DNA of the CDR3: TGTGCCAGCAGCCCCAGCTACACTGTTTTCGAGCTGTTTTTT. Translated, it gives CASSPSYTVFELFF. The chain has TRBV28 and TRBJ2-2; D is undetermined. Between the trimmed V and J ends, which lost 6 bases and 11 bases, there was a span of 19 bases. Germline lookup yields CDR1 MDHEN and CDR2 SYDVKM. The CDR3 has 14 residues.

This clonotype was seen a few times. The chain joins TRBV20-1 to TRBJ2-7; 8 bases map to TRBD2. Germline V CDR1 and CDR2: DFQATT, SNEGSKA (reference sequence). The CDR3 runs to 15 residues. Trimming took 5 bases from V and 2 from J; bases not matched to a gene: 11. The CDR3 DNA follows: TGCAGTGCTTCCCGTCCCGAAGCGGGGGCCTACGAGCAGTACTTC. It is translated as CSASRPEAGAYEQYF.